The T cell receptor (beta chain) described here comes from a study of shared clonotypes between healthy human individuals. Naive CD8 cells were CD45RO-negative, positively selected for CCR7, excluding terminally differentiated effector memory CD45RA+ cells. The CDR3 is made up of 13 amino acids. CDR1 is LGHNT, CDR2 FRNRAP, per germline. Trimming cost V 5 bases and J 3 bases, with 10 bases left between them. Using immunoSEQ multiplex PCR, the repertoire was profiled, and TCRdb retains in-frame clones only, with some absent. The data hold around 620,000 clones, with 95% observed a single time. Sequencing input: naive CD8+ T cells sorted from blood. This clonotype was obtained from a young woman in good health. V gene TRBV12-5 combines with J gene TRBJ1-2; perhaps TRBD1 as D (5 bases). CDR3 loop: CASGRQQDYGYTF. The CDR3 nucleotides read TGTGCTAGTGGTCGACAGCAAGACTATGGCTACACCTTC.